The T cell receptor beta chain under discussion was sequenced for a study of CD4 T cells in relation to SARS-CoV-2 and coronaviruses. Before the COVID-19 pandemic, during about 2011-2019, CD4+ T cells were taken from unexposed donors. The CDR3 contains 15 residues. V lost 4 bases, J lost 6 bases, and 16 bases lay in between. Germline V gene data show CDR1 as MNHEY and CDR2 as SVGAGI. Deep TCR-beta sequencing used DNA from uncultured naive and memory CD4+ T cells. Clones were sequenced by immunoSEQ multiplex PCR, and TCRdb holds only the in-frame ones, with some missing. Here the sample spans roughly 63,000 clones, approximately 94% being singletons.

The sequence derives from a human donor in good health. The sample consisted of naive CD4+ T cells from PBMCs. Specified subset: naive CD4+ T cells isolated by negative enrichment. V usage is TRBV6-5 and J usage is TRBJ1-5, with D possibly TRBD1 on 6 matching bases. CDR3 region: CASSSLRGGVQPQHF. DNA for the CDR3: TGTGCCAGCAGTTCGCTCAGGGGAGGCGTTCAGCCCCAGCATTTT.